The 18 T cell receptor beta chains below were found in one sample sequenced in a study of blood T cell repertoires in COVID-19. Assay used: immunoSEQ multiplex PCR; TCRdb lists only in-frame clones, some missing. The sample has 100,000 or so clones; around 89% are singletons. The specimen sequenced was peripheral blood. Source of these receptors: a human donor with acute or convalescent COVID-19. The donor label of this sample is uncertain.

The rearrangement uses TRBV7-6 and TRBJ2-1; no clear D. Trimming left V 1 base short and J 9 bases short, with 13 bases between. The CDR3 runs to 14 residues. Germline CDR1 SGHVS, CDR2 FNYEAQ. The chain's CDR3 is CASSLDPQSREQFF. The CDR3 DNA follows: TGTGCCAGCAGCTTAGACCCTCAGTCCCGTGAGCAGTTCTTC.

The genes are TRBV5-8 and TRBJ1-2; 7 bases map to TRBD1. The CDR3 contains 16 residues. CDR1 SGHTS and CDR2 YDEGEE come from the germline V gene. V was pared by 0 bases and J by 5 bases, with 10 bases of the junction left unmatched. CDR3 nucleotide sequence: TGTGCCAGCAGCTTGGAAAGGGACAGACTTCGGTATGGCTACACCTTC. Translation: CASSLERDRLRYGYTF. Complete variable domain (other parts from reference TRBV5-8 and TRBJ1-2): EAGVTQSPTHLIKTRGQQATLRCSPISGHTSVYWYQQALGLGLQFLLWYDEGEERNRGNFPPRFSGRQFPNYSSELNVNALELEDSALYLCASSLERDRLRYGYTFGSGTRLTVV.

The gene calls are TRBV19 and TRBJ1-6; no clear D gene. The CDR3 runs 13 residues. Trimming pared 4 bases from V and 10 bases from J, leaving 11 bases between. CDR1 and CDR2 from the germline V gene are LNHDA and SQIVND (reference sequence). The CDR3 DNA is TGTGCCAGTAGTAGGGAGGGTGAGTCACCCCTCCACTTT. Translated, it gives CASSREGESPLHF.

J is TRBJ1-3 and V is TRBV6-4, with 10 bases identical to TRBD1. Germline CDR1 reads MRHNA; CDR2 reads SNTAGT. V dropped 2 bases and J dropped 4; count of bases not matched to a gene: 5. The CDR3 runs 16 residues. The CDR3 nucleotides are TGTGCCAGCAGTGACCCCGACAGGGGGCCCGGAAACACCATATATTTT. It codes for CASSDPDRGPGNTIYF.

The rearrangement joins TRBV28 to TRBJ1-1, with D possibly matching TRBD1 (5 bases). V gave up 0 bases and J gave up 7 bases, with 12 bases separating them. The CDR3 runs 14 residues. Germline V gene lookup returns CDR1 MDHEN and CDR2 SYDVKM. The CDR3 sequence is CASSLWAGRGEAFF. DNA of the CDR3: TGTGCCAGCAGTTTATGGGCAGGGAGGGGTGAAGCTTTCTTT.

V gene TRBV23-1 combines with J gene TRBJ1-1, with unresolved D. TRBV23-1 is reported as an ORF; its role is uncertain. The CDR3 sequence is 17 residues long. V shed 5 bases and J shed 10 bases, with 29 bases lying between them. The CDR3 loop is CASSKSGFFASYRVAFF. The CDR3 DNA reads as TGCGCCAGCAGTAAGTCGGGGTTCTTCGCTTCTTATCGTGTAGCTTTCTTT.

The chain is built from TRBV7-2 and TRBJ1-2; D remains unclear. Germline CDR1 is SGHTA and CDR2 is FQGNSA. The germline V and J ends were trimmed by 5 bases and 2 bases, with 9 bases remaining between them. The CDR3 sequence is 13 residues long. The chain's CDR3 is CASSPGLNYGYTF. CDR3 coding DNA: TGTGCCAGCAGCCCAGGACTAAACTATGGCTACACCTTC.

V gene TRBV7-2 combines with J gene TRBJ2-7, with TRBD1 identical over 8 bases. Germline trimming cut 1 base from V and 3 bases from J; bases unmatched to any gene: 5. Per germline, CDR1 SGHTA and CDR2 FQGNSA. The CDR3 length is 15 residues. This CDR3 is CASSLDATGVYEQYF. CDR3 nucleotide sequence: TGTGCCAGCAGCTTAGACGCGACAGGGGTCTACGAGCAGTACTTC.

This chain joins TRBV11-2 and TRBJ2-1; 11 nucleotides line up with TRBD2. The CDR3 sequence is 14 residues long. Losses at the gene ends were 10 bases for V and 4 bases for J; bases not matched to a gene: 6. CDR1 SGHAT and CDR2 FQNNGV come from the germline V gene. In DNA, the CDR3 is TGTGCCACCATTCGACTAGCGGGATACAATGAGCAGTTCTTC. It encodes CATIRLAGYNEQFF.

The CDR3 DNA reads TGTGCCAGCAGGAGGGGGTCGTCCTCCTACAATGAGCAGTTCTTC. As protein: CASRRGSSSYNEQFF. This chain connects TRBV9 to TRBJ2-1; D may be TRBD1 (6 bases). The V gene's germline CDR1 is SGDLS and CDR2 YYNGEE. V lost 5 bases and J 0 bases, leaving 12 bases between the germline ends. The CDR3 sequence is 15 residues long.

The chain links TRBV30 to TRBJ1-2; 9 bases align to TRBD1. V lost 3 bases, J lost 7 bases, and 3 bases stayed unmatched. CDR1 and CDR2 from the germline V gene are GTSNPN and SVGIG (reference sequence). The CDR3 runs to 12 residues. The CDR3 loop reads CAWRGQGGGYTF. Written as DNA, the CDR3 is TGTGCCTGGAGGGGACAGGGTGGTGGCTACACCTTC.

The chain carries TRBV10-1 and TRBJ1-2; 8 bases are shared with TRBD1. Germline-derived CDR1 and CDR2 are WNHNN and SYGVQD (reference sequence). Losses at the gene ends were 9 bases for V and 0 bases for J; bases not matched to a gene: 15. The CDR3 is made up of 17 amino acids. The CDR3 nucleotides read TGCGCCAGGGGGTCAGGGGGCTCCCCTCGTACTAACTATGGCTACACCTTC. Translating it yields CARGSGGSPRTNYGYTF.

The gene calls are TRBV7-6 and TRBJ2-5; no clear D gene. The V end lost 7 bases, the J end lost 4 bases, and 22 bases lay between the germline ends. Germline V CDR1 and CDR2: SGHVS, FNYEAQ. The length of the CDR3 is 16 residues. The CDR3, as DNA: TGTGCCAGCATCCCCACATTACAGTCCTGGGCAGAGACCCAGTACTTC. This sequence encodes CASIPTLQSWAETQYF.

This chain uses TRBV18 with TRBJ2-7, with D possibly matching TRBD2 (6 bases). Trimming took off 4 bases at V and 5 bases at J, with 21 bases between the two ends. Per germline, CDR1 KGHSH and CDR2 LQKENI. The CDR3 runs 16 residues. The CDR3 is CASSRTGERKRNEQYF. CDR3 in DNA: TGTGCCAGCTCACGTACGGGGGAGCGGAAACGTAACGAGCAGTACTTC.

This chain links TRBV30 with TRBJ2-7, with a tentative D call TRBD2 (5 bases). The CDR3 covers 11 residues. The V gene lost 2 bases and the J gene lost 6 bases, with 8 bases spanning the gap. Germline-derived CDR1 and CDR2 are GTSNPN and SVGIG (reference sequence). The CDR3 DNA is TGTGCCTGGAGTAGCGGAGGCGAGCAGTACTTC. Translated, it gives CAWSSGGEQYF.

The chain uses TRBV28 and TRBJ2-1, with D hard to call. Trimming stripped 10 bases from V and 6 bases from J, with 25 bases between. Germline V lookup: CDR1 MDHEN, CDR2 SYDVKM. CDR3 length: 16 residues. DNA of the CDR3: TGTGCCACCTCCCGCCCCCGAGGCCCCACATTCAATGAGCAGTTCTTC. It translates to CATSRPRGPTFNEQFF.

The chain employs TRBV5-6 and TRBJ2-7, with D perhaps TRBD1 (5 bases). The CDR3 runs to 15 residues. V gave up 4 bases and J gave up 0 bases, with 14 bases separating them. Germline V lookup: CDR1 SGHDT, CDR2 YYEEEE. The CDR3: CASSHIRESSYEQYF. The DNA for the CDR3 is TGTGCCAGCAGCCATATCAGGGAAAGCTCCTACGAGCAGTACTTC.

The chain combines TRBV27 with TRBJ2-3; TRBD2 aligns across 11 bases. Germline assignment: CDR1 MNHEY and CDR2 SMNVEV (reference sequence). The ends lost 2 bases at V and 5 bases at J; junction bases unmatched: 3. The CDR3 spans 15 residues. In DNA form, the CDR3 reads TGTGCCAGCAGTTTAGTAACTAGCGGGAGAGATACGCAGTATTTT. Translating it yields CASSLVTSGRDTQYF.